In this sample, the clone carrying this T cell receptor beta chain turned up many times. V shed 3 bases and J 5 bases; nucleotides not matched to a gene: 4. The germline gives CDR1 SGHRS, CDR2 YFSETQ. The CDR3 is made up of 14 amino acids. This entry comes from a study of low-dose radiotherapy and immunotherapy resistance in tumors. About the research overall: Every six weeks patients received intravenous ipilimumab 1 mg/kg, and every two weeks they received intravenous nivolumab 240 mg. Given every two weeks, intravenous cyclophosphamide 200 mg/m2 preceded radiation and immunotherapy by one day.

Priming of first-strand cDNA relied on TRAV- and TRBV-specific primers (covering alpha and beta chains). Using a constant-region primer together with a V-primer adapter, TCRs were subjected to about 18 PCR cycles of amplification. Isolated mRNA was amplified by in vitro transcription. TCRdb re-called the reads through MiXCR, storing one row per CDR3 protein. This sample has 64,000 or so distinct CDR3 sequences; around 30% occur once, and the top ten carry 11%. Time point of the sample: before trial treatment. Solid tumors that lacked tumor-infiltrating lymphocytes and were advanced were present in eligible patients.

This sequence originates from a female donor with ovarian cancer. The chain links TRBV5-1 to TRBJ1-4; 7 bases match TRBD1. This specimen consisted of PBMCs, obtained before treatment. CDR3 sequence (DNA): TGCGCCAGCAGCTACCAGGGACAGAATGAAAAACTGTTTTTT. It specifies CASSYQGQNEKLFF.